This entry features one TCR beta chain sequence. Its ends do not fully match the called genes, so a read error is possible. Under the authors' procedure: Estimates of nucleated cell counts were drawn from the amplification of reference gene primers. The table came from immunoSEQ multiplex PCR; TCRdb's copy has only in-frame clones and leaves some out. V, J and clone size are taken as reported in that table, and D and trimming were inferred from the DNA itself. The sample lists roughly 250,000 clones, nearly 95% occurring once. This record comes from a study of blood T cell repertoires in COVID-19. As for the study in general: Sample material is recorded as cDNA or gDNA derived from T cells, B-cell-depleted T cells, or PBMCs.

One Seattle source followed patients from active infection through their disease course. The CDR3 totals 18 residues. Germline V gene sequence: CDR1 LNHDA, CDR2 SQIVND (reference sequence). Specimen: peripheral blood. The clonotype was recovered from a young man with COVID-19, enrolled during active disease. The rearrangement uses TRBV19 and TRBJ2-3; weak D call: TRBD1 (6 bases). Here the CDR3 reads CASSLERTGAEGADTQYF. CDR3 bases: TGTGCCAGTAGTCTAGAACGGACTGGCGCTGAGGGGGCAGATACGCAGTATTTT.